The entry that follows covers one T cell receptor beta chain sequence. Its antigen is not known. This record comes from a study of OX40 agonist ivuxolimab in advanced cancers. Study background: While on treatment, patients had intravenous ivuxolimab at 0.01 to 10 mg/kg every 2 weeks. Every patient in dose escalation had hepatocellular carcinoma, melanoma, renal cell or head and neck cancer. Whole-study findings and limits: The study did not work out the antigen specificity of the expanded peripheral T cells.

The CDR3 is made up of 14 amino acids. Germline V CDR1 and CDR2: SGHDT, YYEEEE. The V gene lost 4 bases and the J gene lost 5 bases, with 13 bases spanning the gap. Autoimmune disease history or systemic immunosuppression excluded patients. Data came from immunoSEQ multiplex PCR; TCRdb stores just in-frame clones and leaves some out. Of some 17,000 clones listed, less than 90% are singletons. The clonotype comes from an adult with an advanced solid tumor such as melanoma, head and neck, liver or kidney cancer. The rearrangement uses TRBV5-6 and TRBJ2-1; either TRBD1 or TRBD2 may fit D (5 bases each). Here the sequenced sample was CD4+ or CD8+ T cells sorted from blood, taken in a trial of the OX40 agonist ivuxolimab. CDR3 nucleotide sequence: TGTGCCAGCAGCAGAGCCGGGACCCACAATGAGCAGTTCTTC. Amino acids: CASSRAGTHNEQFF.